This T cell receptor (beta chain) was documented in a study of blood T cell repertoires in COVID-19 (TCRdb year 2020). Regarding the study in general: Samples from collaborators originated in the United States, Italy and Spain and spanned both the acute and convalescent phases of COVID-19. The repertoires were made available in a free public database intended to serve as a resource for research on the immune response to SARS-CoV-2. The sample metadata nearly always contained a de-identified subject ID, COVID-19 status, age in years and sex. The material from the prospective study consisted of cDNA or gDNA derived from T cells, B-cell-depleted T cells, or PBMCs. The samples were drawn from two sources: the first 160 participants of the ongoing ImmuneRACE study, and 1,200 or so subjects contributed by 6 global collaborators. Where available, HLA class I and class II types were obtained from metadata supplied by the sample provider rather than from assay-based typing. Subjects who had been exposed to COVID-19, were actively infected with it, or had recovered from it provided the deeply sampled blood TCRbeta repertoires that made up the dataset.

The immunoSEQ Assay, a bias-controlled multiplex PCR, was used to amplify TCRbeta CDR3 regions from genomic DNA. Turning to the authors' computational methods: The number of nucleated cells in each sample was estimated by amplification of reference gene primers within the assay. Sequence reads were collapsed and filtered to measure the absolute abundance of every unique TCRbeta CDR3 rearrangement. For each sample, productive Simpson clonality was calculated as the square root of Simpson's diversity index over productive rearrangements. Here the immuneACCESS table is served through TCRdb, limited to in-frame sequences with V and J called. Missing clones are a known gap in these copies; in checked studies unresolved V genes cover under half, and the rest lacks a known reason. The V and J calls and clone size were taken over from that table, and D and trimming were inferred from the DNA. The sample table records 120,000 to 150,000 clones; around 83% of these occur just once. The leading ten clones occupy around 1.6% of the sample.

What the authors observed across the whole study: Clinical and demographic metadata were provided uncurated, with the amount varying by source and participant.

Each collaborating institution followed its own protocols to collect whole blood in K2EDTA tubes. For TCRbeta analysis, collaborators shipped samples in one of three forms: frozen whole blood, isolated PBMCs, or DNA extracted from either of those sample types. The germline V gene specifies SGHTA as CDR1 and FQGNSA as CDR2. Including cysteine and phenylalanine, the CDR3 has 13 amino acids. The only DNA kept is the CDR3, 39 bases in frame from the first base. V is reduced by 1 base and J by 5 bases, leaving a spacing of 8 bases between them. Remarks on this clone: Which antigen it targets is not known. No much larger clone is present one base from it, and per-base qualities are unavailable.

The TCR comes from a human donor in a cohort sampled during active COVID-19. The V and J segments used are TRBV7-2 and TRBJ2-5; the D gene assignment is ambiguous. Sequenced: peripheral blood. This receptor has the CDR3 CASSLGFGETQYF. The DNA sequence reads TGTGCCAGCAGCTTAGGCTTCGGGGAGACCCAGTACTTC.